Described below is a single TCR beta chain sequence and its context. The V gene lost 5 bases and the J gene lost 6 bases, with 15 bases spanning the gap. Germline V gene data show CDR1 as LNHDA and CDR2 as SQIVND (reference sequence). This CDR3 comprises 14 residues. This entry comes from a study of T-cell memory formation after mild COVID-19. In the study overall: Largely, the TCR clusters proved donor specific.

With constant-segment primers, 5'RACE yielded cDNA libraries of TCR alpha and TCR beta that carried sample barcodes and UMIs. TCRdb itself ran the 5' RACE reads through MiXCR, one entry per CDR3 protein. The profile shows approximately 150,000 distinct CDR3 sequences, approximately 6% of them singletons. The clonotype originates from an adult woman who had mild COVID-19 (a few samples of this study predate the infection). Cell type and time point are not known. Sequenced input: PBMCs or a T cell subset sorted from them (not recorded which). The gene calls are TRBV19 and TRBJ2-3; tentatively, D is TRBD1 (6 bases). The CDR3 nucleotides read TGTGCCAGTAGTGTCATTGGGGGCTTGGATACGCAGTATTTT. Translating gives CASSVIGGLDTQYF.